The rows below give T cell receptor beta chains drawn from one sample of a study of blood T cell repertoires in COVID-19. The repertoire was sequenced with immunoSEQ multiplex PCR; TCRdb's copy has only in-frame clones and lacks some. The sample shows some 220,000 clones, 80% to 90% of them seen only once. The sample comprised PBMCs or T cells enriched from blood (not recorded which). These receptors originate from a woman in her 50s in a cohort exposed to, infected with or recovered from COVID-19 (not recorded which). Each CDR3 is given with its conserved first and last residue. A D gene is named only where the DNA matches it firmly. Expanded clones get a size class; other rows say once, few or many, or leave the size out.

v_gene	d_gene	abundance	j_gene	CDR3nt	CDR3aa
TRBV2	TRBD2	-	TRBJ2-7	TGTGCCAGCAGACCCACTAGCGGGGGGGACTACGAGCAGTACTTC	CASRPTSGGDYEQYF
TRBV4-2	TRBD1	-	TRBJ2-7	TGTGCCAGCAGCCCCCGGACAGGAGTATACGAGCAGTACTTC	CASSPRTGVYEQYF
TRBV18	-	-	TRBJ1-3	TGTGCCAGCTCTCCAGACGGGGAGCGAAACACCATATATTTT	CASSPDGERNTIYF
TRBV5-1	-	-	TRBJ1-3	TGCGCCAGCAGCCCCAACGCGGTAGCCGTTGGAAACACCATATATTTT	CASSPNAVAVGNTIYF
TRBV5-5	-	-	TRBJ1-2	TGTGCCAGCAGCAGGCCCGGACAGAGTAACTATGGCTACACCTTC	CASSRPGQSNYGYTF
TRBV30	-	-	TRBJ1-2	TGTGCCTGGAGTCGCGCGGACAGCAGCATCTATGGCTACACCTTC	CAWSRADSSIYGYTF
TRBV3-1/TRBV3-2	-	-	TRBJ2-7	TGTGCCAGCAGCCCCGCTTGGGGAAAAACAGGGATCTACGAGCAGTACTTC	CASSPAWGKTGIYEQYF
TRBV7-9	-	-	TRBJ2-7	TGTGCCAGCAGCTCCGCGAATGAGCAGTACTTC	CASSSANEQYF
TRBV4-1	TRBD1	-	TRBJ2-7	TGCGCCAGCAGCCCGGTAGGACAGGGCAACAACGAGCAGTACTTC	CASSPVGQGNNEQYF
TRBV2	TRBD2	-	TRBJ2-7	TGTGCCAGCAGTGACACCGGACTAGCGGGGGGAACCGAGCAGTACTTC	CASSDTGLAGGTEQYF
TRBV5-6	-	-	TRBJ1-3	TGTGCCAGCAGCCGGTCGGGGAGCCAGGGGTTGGGAAACACCATATATTTT	CASSRSGSQGLGNTIYF
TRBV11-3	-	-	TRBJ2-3	TGTGCCAGCAGCCTAAACGCGGGGGCGGGAGATACGCAGTATTTT	CASSLNAGAGDTQYF
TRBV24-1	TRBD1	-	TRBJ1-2	TGTGCCACCAGTAACGCGGGACAGGAAGCTAACTATGGCTACACCTTC	CATSNAGQEANYGYTF
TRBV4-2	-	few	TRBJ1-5	TGTGCCAGCAGCCTCAGAGATATCGGGGGAAATGCTCAGCCCCAGCATTTT	CASSLRDIGGNAQPQHF
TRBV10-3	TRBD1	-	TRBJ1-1	TGTGCCATCAGGGGGACAGGGGGCACAGGAGCTTTCTTT	CAIRGTGGTGAFF
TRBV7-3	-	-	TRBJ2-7	TGTGCCAGCAGCTTATCGGTTCGGGACGAGCAGTACTTC	CASSLSVRDEQYF
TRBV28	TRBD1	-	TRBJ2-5	TGTGCCAGCAACAGGGGCGATACTCGAGAGACCCAGTACTTC	CASNRGDTRETQYF
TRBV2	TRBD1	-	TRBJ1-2	TGTGCCAGTCTCTCAGACAGGGCCCGATATGGCTACACCTTC	CASLSDRARYGYTF
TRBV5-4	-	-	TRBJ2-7	TGTGCCAGCAGCTCCGACTCGTGGGCCTACGAGCAGTACTTC	CASSSDSWAYEQYF
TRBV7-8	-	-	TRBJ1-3	TGTGCCAGCAGCCTCCAGACAGCTGGCTCTGGAAACACCATATATTTT	CASSLQTAGSGNTIYF
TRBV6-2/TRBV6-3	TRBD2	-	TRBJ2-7	TGTGCCAGCAGTTACCAGCGGGGTCTCTCCTACGAGCAGTACTTC	CASSYQRGLSYEQYF
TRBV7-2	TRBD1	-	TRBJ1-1	TGTGCCAGCAGCTTCCAGGGGGCCGGTGAAGCTTTCTTT	CASSFQGAGEAFF
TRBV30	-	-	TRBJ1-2	TGTGCCTGGGCCCACGACAGAAACTATGGCTACACCTTC	CAWAHDRNYGYTF
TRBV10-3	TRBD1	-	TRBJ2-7	TGTGCCACTCAACCGGGACAGGATGCGAAGCAGTACTTC	CATQPGQDAKQYF
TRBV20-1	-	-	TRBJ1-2	TGCAGTGCTAGTTCCACTGCCTATGGCTACACCTTC	CSASSTAYGYTF
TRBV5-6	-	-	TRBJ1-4	TGTGCCAGCAGCTTGGTGGTGGGGCTCGGTGAAAAACTGTTTTTT	CASSLVVGLGEKLFF
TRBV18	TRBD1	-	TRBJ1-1	TGTGCCAGCTCCCGACAGGGGTTGAACACTGAAGCTTTCTTT	CASSRQGLNTEAFF
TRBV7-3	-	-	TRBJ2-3	TGTGCCAGCAGCCTTGGGGGACTCGGAACAGATACGCAGTATTTT	CASSLGGLGTDTQYF
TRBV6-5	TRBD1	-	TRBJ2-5	TGTGCCAGCAGACGGGACAGGGGGCGCATGGAGACCCAGTACTTC	CASRRDRGRMETQYF
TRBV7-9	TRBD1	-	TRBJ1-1	TGTGCCAGCAGCTTATCTCCACAGGGGTTCACTGAAGCTTTCTTT	CASSLSPQGFTEAFF
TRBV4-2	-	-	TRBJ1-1	TGTGCCAGCAGCCTTTGGGAGCGTAACACTGAAGCTTTCTTT	CASSLWERNTEAFF
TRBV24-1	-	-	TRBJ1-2	TGTGCCACTCCGGACAGCCAAAACTATGGCTACACCTTC	CATPDSQNYGYTF
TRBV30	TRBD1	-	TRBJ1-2	TGTGCCGAGGGTAGGGGACAGGGGTCCCTGCGAGGTGGCTACACCTTC	CAEGRGQGSLRGGYTF
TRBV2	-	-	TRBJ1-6	TGTGCCAGCAATTTACAAAATTCACCCCTCCACTTT	CASNLQNSPLHF
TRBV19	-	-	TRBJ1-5	TGTGCCAGTAGTGATACAGTACAGCCCCAGCATTTT	CASSDTVQPQHF
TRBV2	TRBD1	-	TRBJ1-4	TGTGCCAGCAAGGGGGCAGTCAGGGATGAAAAACTGTTTTTT	CASKGAVRDEKLFF
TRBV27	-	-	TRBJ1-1	TGTGCCAGCAGTTTAAGACAGGTCATGAACACTGAAGCTTTCTTT	CASSLRQVMNTEAFF
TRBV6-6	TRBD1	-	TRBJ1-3	TGTGCCAGCAGTCGGCCACCGGGACAGGGGGTTAGGAGCTCTGGAAACACCATATATTTT	CASSRPPGQGVRSSGNTIYF
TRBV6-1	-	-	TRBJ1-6	TGTGCCAGCAGTGAATACCGGGGATTCGGGGCACCCCTCCACTTT	CASSEYRGFGAPLHF
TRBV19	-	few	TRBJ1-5	TGTGCCAGTAGGGATCAGGGGTATAGCAATCAGCCCCAGCATTTT	CASRDQGYSNQPQHF
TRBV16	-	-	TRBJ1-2	TGTGCCAGCAGACAAAGTGGGGCCCGTGGTGGCTATGGCTACACCTTC	CASRQSGARGGYGYTF
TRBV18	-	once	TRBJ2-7	TGTGCCAGCTCACCACCGGGACACCGTAGCTCCTACGAGCAGTACTTC	CASSPPGHRSSYEQYF
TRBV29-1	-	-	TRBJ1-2	TGCAGCGTTGGCAGTCTTGATGGCTACACCTTC	CSVGSLDGYTF
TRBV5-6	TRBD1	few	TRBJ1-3	TGTGCCAGCAGCACCTGGGACAGTTTAGCTGGAAACACCATATATTTT	CASSTWDSLAGNTIYF
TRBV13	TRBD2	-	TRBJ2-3	TGTGCCAGCAGCTTTAGCGGGCCGGGAGATACGCAGTATTTT	CASSFSGPGDTQYF
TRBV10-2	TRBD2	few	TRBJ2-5	TGCGCCAGCAGCCCCCTAGCGGGGGAAGAGACCCAGTACTTC	CASSPLAGEETQYF
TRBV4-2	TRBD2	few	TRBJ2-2	TGTGCCAGCAGCCAAGATCGCGCTAGGACTAGCGGGGGTGCTAGGGAGCTGTTTTTT	CASSQDRARTSGGARELFF
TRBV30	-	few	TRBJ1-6	TGTGCCTGGAGCCACCCTGATGCGGGGGGTTCACCCCTCCACTTT	CAWSHPDAGGSPLHF
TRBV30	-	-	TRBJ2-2	TGTGCCTGGACCCTGACCGGGGAGCTGTTTTTT	CAWTLTGELFF
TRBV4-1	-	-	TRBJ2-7	TGCGCCAGCAGCCAAAGGTCAGGTTCAGATACCCCTGAGCAGTACTTC	CASSQRSGSDTPEQYF